The 25 T cell receptor beta chains presented below share a single source sample, sequenced in a study of radiotherapy plus CTLA-4 blockade in lung cancer. Here immunoSEQ multiplex PCR was the method, and the copy in TCRdb shows in-frame clones only, minus some. The table includes some 73,000 clones, 78% detected once. The sequences come from peripheral blood, collected from a patient treated with radiotherapy plus ipilimumab. These receptors were obtained from a human donor with non-small cell lung cancer whose response to radiotherapy plus ipilimumab could not be evaluated. Some clones in this sample may be carry-over from other donors' samples.

The chain combines TRBV28 with TRBJ2-1; D perhaps matches TRBD1 (6 bases). CDR3 length: 15 residues. Germline CDR1 reads MDHEN; CDR2 reads SYDVKM. Trimming left V 6 bases short and J 5 bases short, with 17 bases between. The CDR3 here is CASSPPGHLNNEQFF. CDR3 coding DNA: TGTGCCAGCAGCCCGCCGGGACACCTGAACAATGAGCAGTTCTTC.

V gene TRBV14 combines with J gene TRBJ1-2; tentative D call: TRBD1 (5 bases). CDR3 length: 14 amino acids. The V end lost 0 bases, the J end lost 3 bases, and 8 bases lay between the germline ends. Germline assignment: CDR1 SGHDN and CDR2 FVKESK. The CDR3 bases are TGTGCCAGCAGCCAAGACGGCAGGGACTATGGCTACACCTTC. Its protein product is CASSQDGRDYGYTF.

This chain connects TRBV29-1 to TRBJ1-1, with 7 bases lining up with TRBD1. The V segment lost 4 bases and the J segment 0 bases; nucleotides outside the gene matches: 2. The CDR3 covers 13 residues. Per germline, CDR1 SQVTM and CDR2 ANQGSEA. This chain's CDR3 is CSVADRLNTEAFF. The CDR3 DNA reads TGCAGCGTTGCGGACAGGCTGAACACTGAAGCTTTCTTT.

The chain joins TRBV6-1 to TRBJ1-1; 7 bases fit TRBD1. Germline loops: CDR1 MNHNS, CDR2 SASEGT. The CDR3 is 15 residues long. With 2 bases clipped from V and 4 bases from J, the junction kept 7 bases outside the gene matches. CDR3 in DNA: TGTGCCAGCAGTGAACCGAACGCAGGGGGCACTGAAGCTTTCTTT. Protein: CASSEPNAGGTEAFF.

There are a few counts of this clone. This chain links TRBV6-6 with TRBJ1-2; 8 bases line up with TRBD1. Trimming cost V 6 bases and J 6 bases; bases outside gene matches: 12. The V gene's germline CDR1 is MNHNY and CDR2 SVGAGI (reference sequence). The CDR3 totals 15 residues. CDR3 residues: CASSLVYRGSHGYTF. The CDR3 DNA is TGTGCCAGCAGCCTTGTTTACAGGGGGAGCCATGGCTACACCTTC.

The rearrangement links TRBV19 to TRBJ1-1, with TRBD1 identical over 8 bases. Germline loops: CDR1 LNHDA, CDR2 SQIVND (reference sequence). Trimming removed 4 bases from V and 5 bases from J; junction bases left unmatched: 3. The CDR3 sequence is 13 residues long. CDR3 loop: CASSSGTGTEAFF. CDR3 DNA sequence: TGTGCCAGTAGTAGCGGGACAGGAACTGAAGCTTTCTTT.

The V call is TRBV4-1, the J call TRBJ2-1; TRBD2 agrees at 7 bases. V shed 6 bases, J shed 0 bases, and the junction held 5 bases outside the gene matches. The CDR3 is made up of 15 amino acids. Germline CDR1 and CDR2: MGHRA and YSYEKL. The DNA of the CDR3 is TGCGCCAGCAGTCTGGGGGGGGGCTCCTACAATGAGCAGTTCTTC. It codes for CASSLGGGSYNEQFF.

This chain connects TRBV11-2 to TRBJ1-1, with D perhaps TRBD1 (5 bases). CDR1 is SGHAT, CDR2 FQNNGV, per germline. CDR3 length equals 14 residues. With 4 bases removed from V and 10 bases from J, the gap between germline ends came to 19 bases. DNA for the CDR3: TGTGCCAGCAGCTCGGATGGGGCCGCCCTTGGAGCTTTCTTT. Its protein is CASSSDGAALGAFF.

This chain connects TRBV6-5 to TRBJ2-7; D gene ambiguous. The germline gives CDR1 MNHEY, CDR2 SVGAGI. The CDR3 covers 13 residues. Deletions cut 8 bases from V and 4 bases from J, with 15 bases between. The CDR3 sequence: CASGAAVGYEQYF. The DNA for the CDR3 is TGTGCCAGCGGAGCCGCAGTGGGTTACGAGCAGTACTTC.

This clone was detected once. This rearrangement joins TRBV9 to TRBJ2-1; TRBD2 matches 13 bases. CDR3 length: 15 amino acids. Germline values: CDR1 SGDLS, CDR2 YYNGEE. The trim removed 3 bases at V and 9 bases at J, leaving 6 bases unmatched. CDR3 protein: CASSGRTSGSFEQFF. In DNA form, the CDR3 reads TGTGCCAGCAGCGGTCGGACTAGCGGGAGCTTTGAGCAGTTCTTC.

This chain links TRBV5-1 with TRBJ2-3; tentatively, D is TRBD1 (6 bases). The CDR3 sequence is 14 residues long. V gave up 2 bases and J gave up 1 base, with 8 bases separating them. From germline, CDR1 is SGHRS and CDR2 YFSETQ. CDR3 bases: TGCGCCAGCAGCTTCGAGGGGGGCACAGATACGCAGTATTTT. Protein: CASSFEGGTDTQYF.

This clone was counted between two and nine times. The J gene is TRBJ2-7, the V gene TRBV4-1; 7 positions agree with TRBD1. Germline CDR1 is MGHRA and CDR2 is YSYEKL. V gave up 2 bases and J gave up 6 bases; unmatched junction bases: 10. There are 15 residues in the CDR3. The CDR3 reads CASSQRDSRLGEQYF. The CDR3 DNA reads TGCGCCAGCAGCCAACGGGACAGTCGTTTGGGCGAGCAGTACTTC.

V gene TRBV2 combines with J gene TRBJ1-1; 7 bases agree with TRBD1. CDR1 is SNHLY, CDR2 FYNNEI, per germline. V trimming: 8 bases; J trimming: 2 bases; junction bases outside the gene matches: 14. The length of the CDR3 is 16 residues. Here the CDR3 reads CASLGTEWESNTEAFF. The DNA for the CDR3 is TGTGCCAGCCTCGGGACAGAGTGGGAAAGCAACACTGAAGCTTTCTTT.

The V and J genes are TRBV2 and TRBJ2-1; D unclear. The CDR3 extends over 14 amino acids. V was pared by 3 bases and J by 8 bases, with 14 bases between. Germline loops: CDR1 SNHLY, CDR2 FYNNEI. CDR3 region: CASSDSWAWDEQFF. The DNA of the CDR3 is TGTGCCAGCAGTGACTCTTGGGCGTGGGATGAGCAGTTCTTC.

The V gene is TRBV5-6, the J gene TRBJ1-2, with a possible D match to TRBD1 (6 bases). Trimming left V 0 bases short and J 4 bases short, with 16 bases between. The CDR3 spans 16 residues. Germline-derived CDR1 and CDR2 are SGHDT and YYEEEE. The CDR3 loop is CASSLEGGQSLYGYTF. The CDR3 DNA reads as TGTGCCAGCAGCTTGGAAGGAGGACAGTCCCTCTATGGCTACACCTTC. Combining the CDR3 with reference TRBV5-6 and TRBJ1-2 gives the whole variable domain DAGVTQSPTHLIKTRGQQVTLRCSPKSGHDTVSWYQQALGQGPQFIFQYYEEEERQRGNFPDRFSGHQFPNYSSELNVNALLLGDSALYLCASSLEGGQSLYGYTFGSGTRLTVV.

The chain recombines TRBV7-8 with TRBJ2-5, with 9 bases matching TRBD1. The CDR3 runs 15 residues. CDR1 is SGHVS and CDR2 is FQNEAQ in the germline V gene. The J segment lost 5 bases and the V segment lost 5 bases, leaving 9 bases of the junction unmatched. CDR3 sequence reads: CASSNPGTGLETQYF. For the CDR3, the DNA is TGTGCCAGCAGCAACCCCGGGACAGGGTTGGAGACCCAGTACTTC. Filled out from reference TRBV7-8 and TRBJ2-5, the complete variable domain reads GAGVSQSPRYKVAKRGQDVALRCDPISGHVSLFWYQQALGQGPEFLTYFQNEAQLDKSGLPSDRFFAERPEGSVSTLKIQRTQQEDSAVYLCASSNPGTGLETQYFGPGTRLLVL.

The chain employs TRBV28 and TRBJ1-3; D uncertain. The CDR3 consists of 14 residues. V lost 8 bases, J lost 0 bases, and 11 bases lay in between. Germline-derived CDR1 and CDR2 are MDHEN and SYDVKM. CDR3 nucleotides: TGTGCCAGCGGATACAGCAACTCTGGAAACACCATATATTTT. Amino acid sequence: CASGYSNSGNTIYF.

V and J are TRBV6-5 and TRBJ2-5; maybe TRBD1 (6 bases). The CDR3 spans 13 residues. The ends were cut back, 6 bases at V and 2 bases at J, with 10 bases in the middle. Per the germline V gene, CDR1 is MNHEY and CDR2 is SVGAGI. CDR3 nucleotides: TGTGCCAGCAGACAGGGAAATCAAGAGACCCAGTACTTC. It encodes CASRQGNQETQYF.

The chain has TRBV6-6 and TRBJ2-7; TRBD1 matches 9 bases. The CDR3 is 16 amino acids. The junction had 8 bases not matched to a gene; V was cut back by 2 bases and J by 3 bases. Germline-derived CDR1 and CDR2 are MNHNY and SVGAGI (reference sequence). CDR3 loop: CASSYPPTTGGYEQYF. The CDR3 nucleotides read TGTGCCAGCAGTTACCCGCCTACGACAGGGGGCTACGAGCAGTACTTC.

The CDR3, as DNA: TGCGCCCCCGGGGAATTGGTCAATGAGCAGTTCTTC. This translates into CAPGELVNEQFF. This sequence joins TRBV10-1 and TRBJ2-1; possible D gene TRBD2, 5 bases. V lost 11 bases to trimming and J lost 6 bases, with 14 bases between them. CDR3 length: 12 residues. Germline lookup yields CDR1 WNHNN and CDR2 SYGVQD (reference sequence).

This clone has a single count. V gene TRBV5-4 combines with J gene TRBJ2-7; 11 nucleotides match TRBD2. Looked up from germline, CDR1 is SGHNT and CDR2 is YYREEE (reference sequence). The CDR3 covers 14 residues. Germline trimming cut 4 bases from V and 5 bases from J; bases unmatched to any gene: 5. CDR3 sequence (DNA): TGTGCCAGCAGCCCTAGCGGGGGGATCGACGAGCAGTACTTC. The encoded protein is CASSPSGGIDEQYF.

This chain joins TRBV6-5 and TRBJ1-2, with D uncertain. Between the trimmed V and J ends, which lost 7 bases and 4 bases, there was a span of 16 bases. Per the germline V gene, CDR1 is MNHEY and CDR2 is SVGAGI. The CDR3 sequence is 14 residues long. The CDR3 here is CASTIEGPPYGYTF. The CDR3, as DNA: TGTGCCAGCACCATTGAGGGCCCCCCCTATGGCTACACCTTC.

This clone was observed a few times. The chain has TRBV4-3 and TRBJ2-7, with D tentatively TRBD2 (5 bases). V was cut by 2 bases and J by 0 bases, with 11 bases left in between. The germline CDR1 and CDR2 sequences are LGHNA and YSLEER. CDR3 length: 15 residues. The DNA of the CDR3 is TGCGCCAGCAGCCAAATTGGGGAGTCCTCCTACGAGCAGTACTTC. Translating it yields CASSQIGESSYEQYF.

This clone was picked up one time. This sequence joins TRBV27 and TRBJ1-2, with D possibly TRBD1 on 6 matching bases. Deletions cut 3 bases from V and 6 bases from J, with 8 bases between. CDR3 length equals 12 residues. Germline CDR1 is MNHEY and CDR2 is SMNVEV (reference sequence). The CDR3 loop is CASSFTGNGYTF. The CDR3 DNA reads TGTGCCAGCAGTTTTACAGGGAATGGCTACACCTTC.

The chain recombines TRBV28 with TRBJ1-6; the D gene is possibly TRBD1 (5 bases). Germline lookup yields CDR1 MDHEN and CDR2 SYDVKM. The V end lost 7 bases, the J end lost 7 bases, and 11 bases lay between the germline ends. This CDR3 has 13 residues. The CDR3 reads CASNAGWNSPLHF. CDR3 sequence (DNA): TGTGCCAGCAACGCAGGGTGGAATTCACCCCTCCACTTT.